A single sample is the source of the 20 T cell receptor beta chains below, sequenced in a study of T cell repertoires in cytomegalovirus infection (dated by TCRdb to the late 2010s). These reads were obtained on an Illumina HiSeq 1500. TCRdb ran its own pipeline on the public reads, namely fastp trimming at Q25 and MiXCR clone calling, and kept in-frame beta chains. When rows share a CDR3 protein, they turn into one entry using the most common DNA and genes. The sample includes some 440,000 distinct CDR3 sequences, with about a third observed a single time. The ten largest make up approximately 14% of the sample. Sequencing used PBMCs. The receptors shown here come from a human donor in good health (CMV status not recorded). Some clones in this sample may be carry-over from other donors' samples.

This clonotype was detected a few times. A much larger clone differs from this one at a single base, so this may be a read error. The CDR3 spells CASSLEATRGGNEKFF. CDR3 DNA: TGTGCCAGCAGCTTAGAGGCGACACGGGGCGGGAATGAGAAGTTCTTC. The chain uses TRBV7-2 and TRBJ2-1; D may be TRBD2 (6 bases). This CDR3 contains 16 residues. Germline-derived CDR1 and CDR2 are SGHTA and FQGNSA.

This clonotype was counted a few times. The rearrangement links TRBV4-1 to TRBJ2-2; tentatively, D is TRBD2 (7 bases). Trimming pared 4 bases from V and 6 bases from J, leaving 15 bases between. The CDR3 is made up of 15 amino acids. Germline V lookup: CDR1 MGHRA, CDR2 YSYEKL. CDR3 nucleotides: TGCGCCAGCAGCCCCCATGGGGGGGCGCCCGGGGAGCTGTTTTTT. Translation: CASSPHGGAPGELFF.

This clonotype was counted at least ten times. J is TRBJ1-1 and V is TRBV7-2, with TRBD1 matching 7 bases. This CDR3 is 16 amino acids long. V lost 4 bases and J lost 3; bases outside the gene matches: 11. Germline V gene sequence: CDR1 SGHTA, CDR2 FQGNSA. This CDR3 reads CASSSRRGPSDTEAFF. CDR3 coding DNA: TGTGCCAGCAGCTCGAGGAGGGGGCCCTCCGACACTGAAGCTTTCTTT.

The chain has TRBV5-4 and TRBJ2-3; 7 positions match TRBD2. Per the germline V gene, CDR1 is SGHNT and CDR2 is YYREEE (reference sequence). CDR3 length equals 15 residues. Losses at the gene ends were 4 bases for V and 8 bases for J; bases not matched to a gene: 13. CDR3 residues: CASSPYGFPGGTQYF. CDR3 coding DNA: TGTGCCAGCAGCCCTTATGGCTTCCCGGGAGGTACGCAGTATTTT.

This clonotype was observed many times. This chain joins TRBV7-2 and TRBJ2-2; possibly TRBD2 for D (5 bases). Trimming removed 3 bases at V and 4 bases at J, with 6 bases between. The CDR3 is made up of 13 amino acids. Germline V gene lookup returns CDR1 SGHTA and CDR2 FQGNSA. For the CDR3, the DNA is TGTGCCAGCAGCTTCGGGGTCACCGGGGAGCTGTTTTTT. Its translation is CASSFGVTGELFF. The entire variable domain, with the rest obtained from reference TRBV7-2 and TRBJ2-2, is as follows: GAGVSQSPSNKVTEKGKDVELRCDPISGHTALYWYRQSLGQGLEFLIYFQGNSAPDKSGLPSDRFSAERTGGSVSTLTIQRTQQEDSAVYLCASSFGVTGELFFGEGSRLTVL.

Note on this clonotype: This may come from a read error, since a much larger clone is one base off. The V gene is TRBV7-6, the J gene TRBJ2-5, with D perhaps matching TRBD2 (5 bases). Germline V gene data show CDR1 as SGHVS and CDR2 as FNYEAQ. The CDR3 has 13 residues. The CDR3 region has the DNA TGTGCCAGCAGCTCGGGAACCCAAGAGACCCATTACTTC. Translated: CASSSGTQETHYF.

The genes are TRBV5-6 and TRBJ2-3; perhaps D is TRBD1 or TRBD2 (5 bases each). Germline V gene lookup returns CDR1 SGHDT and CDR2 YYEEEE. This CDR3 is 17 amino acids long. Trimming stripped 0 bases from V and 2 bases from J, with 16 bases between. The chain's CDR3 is CASSLGRGPVLTDTQYF. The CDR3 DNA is TGTGCCAGCAGCTTGGGAAGGGGACCGGTCCTCACAGATACGCAGTATTTT.

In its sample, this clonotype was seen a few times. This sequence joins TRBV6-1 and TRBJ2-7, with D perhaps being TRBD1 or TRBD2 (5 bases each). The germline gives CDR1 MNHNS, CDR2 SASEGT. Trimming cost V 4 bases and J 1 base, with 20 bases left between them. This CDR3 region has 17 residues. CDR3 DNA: TGTGCCAGCAGTGTCCGGGACGGATATGCCGCATCCTACGAGCAGTACTTC. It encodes CASSVRDGYAASYEQYF.

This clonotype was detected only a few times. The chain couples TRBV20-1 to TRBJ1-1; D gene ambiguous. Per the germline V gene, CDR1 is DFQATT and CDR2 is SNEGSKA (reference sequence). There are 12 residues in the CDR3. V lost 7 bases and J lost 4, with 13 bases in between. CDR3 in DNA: TGCAGTGGACCGGTTCGCGGCACTGAAGCTTTCTTT. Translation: CSGPVRGTEAFF.

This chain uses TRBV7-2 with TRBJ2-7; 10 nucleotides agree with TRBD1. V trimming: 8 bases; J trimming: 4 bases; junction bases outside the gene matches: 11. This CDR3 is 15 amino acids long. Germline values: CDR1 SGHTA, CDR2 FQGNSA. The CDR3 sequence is CASCAGTGVPYEQYF. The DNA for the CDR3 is TGTGCCAGCTGCGCGGGGACAGGGGTCCCTTACGAGCAGTACTTC.

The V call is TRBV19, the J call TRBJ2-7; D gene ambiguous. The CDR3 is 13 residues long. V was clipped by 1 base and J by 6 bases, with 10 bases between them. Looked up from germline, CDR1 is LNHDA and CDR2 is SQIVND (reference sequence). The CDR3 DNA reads TGTGCCAGTAGTATAGGCCCCCCGGGCGAGCAGTACTTC. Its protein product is CASSIGPPGEQYF.

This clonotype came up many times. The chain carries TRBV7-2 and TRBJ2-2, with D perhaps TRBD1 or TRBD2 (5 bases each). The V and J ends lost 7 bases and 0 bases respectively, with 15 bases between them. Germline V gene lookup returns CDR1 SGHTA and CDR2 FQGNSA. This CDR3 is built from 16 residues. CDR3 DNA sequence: TGTGCCAGCACCCCTCGTGGGGGAGCGAACACCGGGGAGCTGTTTTTT. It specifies CASTPRGGANTGELFF.

This CDR3 is CASSLGFSGTTDTQYF. The DNA of the CDR3 is TGCGCCAGCAGCTTGGGTTTTAGCGGCACCACAGATACGCAGTATTTT. The chain couples TRBV5-1 to TRBJ2-3; tentatively, D is TRBD2 (6 bases). Between the trimmed V and J ends, which lost 0 bases and 2 bases, there was a span of 13 bases. CDR3 size: 16 residues. From germline, CDR1 is SGHRS and CDR2 YFSETQ.

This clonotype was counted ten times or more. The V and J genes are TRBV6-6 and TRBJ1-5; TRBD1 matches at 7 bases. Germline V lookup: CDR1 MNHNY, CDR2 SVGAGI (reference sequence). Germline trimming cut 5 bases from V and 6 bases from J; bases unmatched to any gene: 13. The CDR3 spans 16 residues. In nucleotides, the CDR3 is TGTGCCAGCAGTGTTGTGGTAGCAGCAGGGGGTCAGCCCCAGCATTTT. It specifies CASSVVVAAGGQPQHF.

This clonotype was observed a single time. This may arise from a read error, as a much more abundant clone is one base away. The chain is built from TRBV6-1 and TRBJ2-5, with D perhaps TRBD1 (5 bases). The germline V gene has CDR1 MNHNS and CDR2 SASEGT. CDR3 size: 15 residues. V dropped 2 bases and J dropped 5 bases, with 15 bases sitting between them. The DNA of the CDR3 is TGTGCCAGCAGTGAACGGCAAAGGGGTCGGGAGACCCAGTACTTC. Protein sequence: CASSERQRGRETQYF.

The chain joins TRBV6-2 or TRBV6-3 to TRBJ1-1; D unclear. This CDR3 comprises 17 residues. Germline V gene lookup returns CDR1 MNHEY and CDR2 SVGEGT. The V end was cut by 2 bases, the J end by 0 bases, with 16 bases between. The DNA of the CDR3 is TGTGCCAGCAGTTACAGTTTCCGGGTTCCCTTGAACACTGAAGCTTTCTTT. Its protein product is CASSYSFRVPLNTEAFF.

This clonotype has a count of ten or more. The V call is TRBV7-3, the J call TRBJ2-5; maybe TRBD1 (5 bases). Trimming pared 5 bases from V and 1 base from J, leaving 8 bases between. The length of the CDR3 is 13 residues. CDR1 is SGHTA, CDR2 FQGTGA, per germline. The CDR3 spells CASSIGAQETQYF. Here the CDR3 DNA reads TGTGCCAGCAGCATAGGGGCCCAAGAGACCCAGTACTTC. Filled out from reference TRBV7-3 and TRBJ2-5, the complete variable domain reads GAGVSQTPSNKVTEKGKYVELRCDPISGHTALYWYRQSLGQGPEFLIYFQGTGAADDSGLPNDRFFAVRPEGSVSTLKIQRTERGDSAVYLCASSIGAQETQYFGPGTRLLVL.

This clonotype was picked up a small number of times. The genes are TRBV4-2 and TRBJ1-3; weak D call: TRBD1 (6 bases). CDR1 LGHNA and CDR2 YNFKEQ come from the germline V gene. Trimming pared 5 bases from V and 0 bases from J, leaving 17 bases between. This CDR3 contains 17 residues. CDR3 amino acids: CASSSRQASLSGNTIYF. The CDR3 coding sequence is TGTGCCAGCAGCTCCCGACAGGCATCCCTCTCTGGAAACACCATATATTTT.

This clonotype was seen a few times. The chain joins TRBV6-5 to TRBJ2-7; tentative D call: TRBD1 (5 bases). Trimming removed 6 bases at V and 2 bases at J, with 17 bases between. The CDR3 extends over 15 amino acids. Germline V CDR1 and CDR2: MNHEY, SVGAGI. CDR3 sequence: CASSHRTDNPYEQYF. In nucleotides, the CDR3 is TGTGCCAGCAGCCACCGTACGGACAATCCCTACGAGCAGTACTTC.

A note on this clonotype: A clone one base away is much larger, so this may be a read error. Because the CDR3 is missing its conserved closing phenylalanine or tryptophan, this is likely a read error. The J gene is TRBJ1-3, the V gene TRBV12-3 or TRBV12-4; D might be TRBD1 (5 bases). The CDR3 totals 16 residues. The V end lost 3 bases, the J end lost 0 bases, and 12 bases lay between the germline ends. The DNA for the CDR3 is TGTGCCAGCAGTTTGGGGCGAGCCATCTCTGGAAACACCATATATTAT. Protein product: CASSLGRAISGNTIYY.